This record concerns one T cell receptor beta chain sequence. Its antigen is still unknown. It has no much larger one-base neighbor in the sample; base qualities were not kept. Donors were healthy humans. The method was the immunoSEQ multiplex PCR assay. The clones in this table, taken by TCRdb from immuneACCESS, are in-frame only. Not every clone is retained; where verified, under half of the shortfall comes from an unresolved V gene, and the cause of the rest is unknown. Within this sample are some 21,000 clones, with 90% of them counted one time only. The ten biggest clones cover around 0.71% of the sample. In the germline V gene, CDR1 corresponds to ENHRY and CDR2 to SYGVKD. Taken from cysteine to phenylalanine, the CDR3 has 15 residues. Of all the DNA, just the CDR3 is kept, 45 bases in frame from base 1. V is reduced by 3 bases and J by 8 bases, leaving a spacing of 17 bases between them. These data originate in a study of T cell repertoires and Cas9 in healthy adults (dated by TCRdb to 2017 to 2018). For context, the study as a whole: Multi-effector potency, cytotoxicity and lineage determination within the CD4 and CD8 compartments were characterized for SpCas9-reactive T cells. Preexisting T cell immunity against the Streptococcus pyogenes Cas9 nuclease (SpCas9) used in CRISPR gene editing was examined in the study. General study outcomes and caveats: SpCas9-reactive regulatory T cells were reported to mitigate proliferation and function of SpCas9-reactive effector T cells in vitro.

The rearrangement combines TRBV10-3 with TRBJ2-1, with TRBD1 tentatively as D gene (6 bases match). The TCR was taken from a human donor in good health. The material sequenced was CD4+ effector T cells (CD127+, CD25-, CD137-, CD154-) from PBMCs; culture status not recorded. The CDR3 protein is CAISDGQGFYYEQFF. Read as DNA, the sequence is TGTGCCATCAGTGATGGGCAGGGGTTTTATTATGAGCAGTTCTTC.